This TCR beta chain was found in a study of regulatory T cells in long-lasting Graves disease. Study-level results: Small sample size may have lowered accuracy.

To make TCR beta libraries, researchers used iRepertoire HTBI primers and Arm-PCR of CDR3 regions. As handled by the study authors: The samples included approximately 62 TRBV and about 13 TRBJ segments. MiXCR was run by TCRdb on the multiplex PCR reads, yielding one entry per CDR3 protein. These V and J calls are TCRdb output, not the study's own analysis. Of 500,000 to 700,000 distinct CDR3 sequences in the sample, 30% are singletons; the top ten hold roughly 41%. Germline CDR1 SEHNR, CDR2 FQNEAQ (reference sequence). The V gene lost 3 bases and the J gene lost 2 bases, with 20 bases spanning the gap. The CDR3 loop spans 17 amino acids. About this clonotype: The target antigen is unknown.

Specified time point: persistent/refractory GD, antithyroid drugs over 5 years with positive TRAb. The TCR library used RNA extracted from PBMCs. The authors drew patients from an endocrinology department in Xi'an, China. This receptor was obtained from a female donor with Graves disease. This rearrangement joins TRBV7-9 to TRBJ2-7, with D possibly called TRBD1 or TRBD2 (5 bases each). The material sequenced was peripheral blood mononuclear cells (PBMCs), taken when the disease was refractory, from a patient treated with antithyroid drugs. The CDR3 DNA reads as TGTGCCAGCAGCTTCTCGCCACTCGGGGCCCATCCCTACGAGCAGTACTTC. It is translated as CASSFSPLGAHPYEQYF.